Listed below are T cell receptor beta chains from one sample, sequenced in a study of neurological immune-mediated disorders. TCRdb processed the 5' RACE reads anew with MiXCR; each CDR3 protein has one entry. The data contain some 24,000 distinct CDR3 sequences, 6.5% to 8.5% of them singletons. The sequenced sample was PBMCs. Every receptor here comes from a woman aged 35 to 49 in good health. Each CDR3 is given with its conserved first and last residue. The D gene is left open where the match is weak. Expanded clones are given a class, and other clones once, few, many or no size at all.

>TRBV6-5|many|TRBJ1-1|TRBD1
TGTGCCAGCAGCCGCGGACAGGCCGGCAACACTGAAGCTTTCTTT
CASSRGQAGNTEAFF
>TRBV24-1|many|TRBJ2-3|TRBD2
TGTGCCACCAGTGATCGGACTAGCGGTCCCACAGATACGCAGTATTTT
CATSDRTSGPTDTQYF
>TRBV7-7|many|TRBJ2-5|NA
TGTGCTAGCAGCTTGAAGCAGGGGGAGACCCAGTACTTC
CASSLKQGETQYF
>TRBV12-3/TRBV12-4|many|TRBJ2-2|TRBD1
TGTGCCAGCAGGCCCCGGGACAGGGGGCCCGGGGAGCTGTTTTTT
CASRPRDRGPGELFF
>TRBV7-2|many|TRBJ2-5|NA
TGTGCCAGCAGCTTAGCGGGAGAAACTCGAGGGGAGACCCAGTACTTC
CASSLAGETRGETQYF
>TRBV20-1|many|TRBJ2-3|TRBD1
TGCAGTGCCCGGGACAGTCTCACAGATACGCAGTATTTT
CSARDSLTDTQYF
>TRBV6-5|medium-sized|TRBJ2-7|NA
TGTGCCAGCAGTTCGAGCGAGGGAGAGCAGTACTTC
CASSSSEGEQYF
>TRBV20-1|many|TRBJ2-4|TRBD2
TGCAGTGCCAGCCAGACTAGCTTAGCCAAAAACATTCAGTACTTC
CSASQTSLAKNIQYF
>TRBV20-1|NA|TRBJ1-5|NA
TGCAGTGCTACTAGAGGCCTCAATCAACCCCAGCATTTT
CSATRGLNQPQHF
>TRBV20-1|many|TRBJ2-7|TRBD2
TGCAGTGCGCCCACACTAGCGGGAGCCTACGAGCAGTACTTC
CSAPTLAGAYEQYF
>TRBV10-3|medium-sized|TRBJ1-1|TRBD1
TGTGCCACCTCCGGCGACAGGGATCGGAGCACTGAAGCTTTCTTT
CATSGDRDRSTEAFF
>TRBV10-2|many|TRBJ2-5|TRBD2
TGCGCCAGCAGGGGAAGCGGGACCTACCAAGAGACCCAGTACTTC
CASRGSGTYQETQYF
>TRBV10-3|many|TRBJ2-3|NA
TGTGCCATCAGTGGGGTGGACACAGATACGCAGTATTTT
CAISGVDTDTQYF
>TRBV20-1|many|TRBJ2-7|NA
TGCAGTGCTAGAGGTGGTCGGGCCTTAAGCTCCTACGAGCAGTACTTC
CSARGGRALSSYEQYF
>TRBV5-1|NA|TRBJ1-2|NA
TGCGCCAGCAGCTTCGAAGGGGCAGGTGGCTACACCTTC
CASSFEGAGGYTF
>TRBV6-5|many|TRBJ1-2|NA
TGTGCCAGCTTCACTGGACAGAAAGACTACTATGGCTACACCTTC
CASFTGQKDYYGYTF
>TRBV5-5|medium-sized|TRBJ2-3|NA
TGTGCCAGCAGCTCTCCGGGACCGAGCACAGATACGCAGTATTTT
CASSSPGPSTDTQYF
>TRBV10-3|many|TRBJ2-5|TRBD1
TGTGCCATCAGTGAGTCTGTCACGCGACAGGGTCAAGAGACCCAGTACTTC
CAISESVTRQGQETQYF
>TRBV5-1|many|TRBJ1-1|TRBD1
TGCGCCAGCAGCCAGACAGGGGGCTCGGAAACTGAAGCTTTCTTT
CASSQTGGSETEAFF
>TRBV24-1|many|TRBJ1-1|NA
TGTGCCACCAGTGCCGCTAACGGCTACACTGAAGCTTTCTTT
CATSAANGYTEAFF
>TRBV20-1|many|TRBJ2-5|TRBD1
TGCAGTGCCCCTCCCCTGACAGGGAAACAAGAGACCCAGTACTTC
CSAPPLTGKQETQYF
>TRBV20-1|many|TRBJ1-1|NA
TGCAGTGCTAGGATCAGGACCCTCACTGAAGCTTTCTTT
CSARIRTLTEAFF
>TRBV5-1|many|TRBJ1-4|TRBD1
TGCGCCAGCAGCTTGGGGACAGGGATTGAAAAACTGTTTTTT
CASSLGTGIEKLFF
>TRBV20-1|many|TRBJ2-5|NA
TGCAGTGCTAGTATGTGGCGGCTCCAAGAGACCCAGTACTTC
CSASMWRLQETQYF
>TRBV7-2|many|TRBJ2-3|NA
TGTGCCAGCAGCCTGGGGGGAGTCCCTAGCACAGATACGCAGTATTTT
CASSLGGVPSTDTQYF
>TRBV27|medium-sized|TRBJ1-5|NA
TGTGCCAGCAGCCAGAAGCCTGAGTCCTACAATCAGCCCCAGCATTTT
CASSQKPESYNQPQHF
>TRBV7-2|many|TRBJ2-7|NA
TGTGCCAGCAGCCTCGCCGAGGGGTCCTACGAGCAGTACTTC
CASSLAEGSYEQYF
>TRBV29-1|few|TRBJ2-7|TRBD1
TGCAGCGTGGGACAGACGTCCTACGAGCAGTACTTC
CSVGQTSYEQYF
>TRBV25-1|many|TRBJ2-5|NA
TGTGCCAGCAGTCAGTACGGGGCGGGGGAGACCCAGTACTTC
CASSQYGAGETQYF
>TRBV5-1|medium-sized|TRBJ2-1|TRBD2
TGCGCCAGCAGCTTACTAGGGACTAGCGTGGGGAATGAGCAGTTCTTC
CASSLLGTSVGNEQFF
>TRBV3-1|NA|TRBJ2-7|TRBD2
TGTGCCAGCAGCTCATACGGGCTTACTAGCGGGAGCCCCTACGAGCAGTACTTC
CASSSYGLTSGSPYEQYF
>TRBV5-1|many|TRBJ2-3|TRBD2
TGCGCCAGCAGCTTTTTCAGACTAGCGGGGGACACAGATACGCAGTATTTT
CASSFFRLAGDTDTQYF
>TRBV7-6|many|TRBJ2-2|TRBD2
TGTGCCAGCAGCTCCGTAGCGGGAGAAGCCGGGGAGCTGTTTTTT
CASSSVAGEAGELFF
>TRBV6-2/TRBV6-3|many|TRBJ1-1|NA
TGTGCCAGCAGTTATACGGGGACTGAAGCTTTCTTT
CASSYTGTEAFF
>TRBV20-1|once|TRBJ2-3|TRBD1
TGCAGTGCTTTGACAGGGACGGTCTCAGATACGCAGTATTTT
CSALTGTVSDTQYF
>TRBV20-1|many|TRBJ2-1|TRBD2
TGCAGTGCTAGAGAAAGGACTAGCGGGAGGACGAGCTCCTACAATGAGCAGTTCTTC
CSARERTSGRTSSYNEQFF
>TRBV5-6|many|TRBJ2-7|NA
TGTGCCAGCAGCTTTTCGAGTGTTCCAGGGCCGGCCTACGAGCAGTACTTC
CASSFSSVPGPAYEQYF
>TRBV10-3|many|TRBJ1-6|TRBD1
TGTGCCATCGGGACAGAAAATTCACCCCTCCACTTT
CAIGTENSPLHF
>TRBV27|many|TRBJ2-1|NA
TGTGCCAGCAGTTTATTAGGGGGGTACAATGAGCAGTTCTTC
CASSLLGGYNEQFF
>TRBV28|NA|TRBJ1-2|NA
TGTGCCAGCAGTTTACAGCCCAGGCGCTATGGCTACACCTTC
CASSLQPRRYGYTF
>TRBV5-1|many|TRBJ2-1|TRBD2
TGCGCCAGTTATACCGGGACTAGCGAATACAATGAGCAGTTCTTC
CASYTGTSEYNEQFF
>TRBV2|medium-sized|TRBJ1-4|NA
TGTGCCAGCAAGAGAAGGACAGCAACTAATGAAAAACTGTTTTTT
CASKRRTATNEKLFF
>TRBV20-1|many|TRBJ2-4|NA
TGCAGTGCTAGATTGGGCAACCTGATGGCCAAAAACATTCAGTACTTC
CSARLGNLMAKNIQYF
>TRBV7-8|many|TRBJ2-2|TRBD2
TGTGCCAGCAGCTCCGGGACTAGCGGGAGCGCGAACACCGGGGAGCTGTTTTTT
CASSSGTSGSANTGELFF
>TRBV5-6|many|TRBJ2-7|NA
TGTGCCAGCAGCTTTAGCCCGAGCTCCTACGAGCAGTACTTC
CASSFSPSSYEQYF
>TRBV29-1|many|TRBJ2-2|NA
TGCAGCGCGAGGGGCCTAGGGAACACCGGGGAGCTGTTTTTT
CSARGLGNTGELFF
>TRBV7-2|medium-sized|TRBJ1-3|NA
TGTGCCAGCAGCTTAGATACCTTCACCATATATTTT
CASSLDTFTIYF
>TRBV6-1|many|TRBJ2-2|NA
TGTGCCACCAGGGGTCCAACGGCCGGGGAGCTGTTTTTT
CATRGPTAGELFF
>TRBV7-6|many|TRBJ2-2|TRBD2
TGTGCCAGCAGCGCCACCTTGGGAGCGGGAGTAGGGACCGGGGAGCTGTTTTTT
CASSATLGAGVGTGELFF
>TRBV20-1|medium-sized|TRBJ2-1|TRBD2
TGCAGTGCCACCGCATTCCCGACTAGCTTGAGTGAGCAGTTCTTC
CSATAFPTSLSEQFF
>TRBV7-8|many|TRBJ1-5|NA
TGTGCCAGCAGCTTAGAAGGGTGGGCCCAGCCCCAGCATTTT
CASSLEGWAQPQHF
>TRBV9|many|TRBJ2-7|TRBD1
TGTGCCAGCAGCGCGGGACAGGGACCCTACGAGCAGTACTTC
CASSAGQGPYEQYF
>TRBV29-1|many|TRBJ1-4|TRBD1
TGCAGCGCTTGGACAGGGGTGGAAAAACTGTTTTTT
CSAWTGVEKLFF
>TRBV4-2|many|TRBJ1-1|NA
TGTGCCAGCAGCCAGGGGTCCCGGGGAACTGAAGCTTTCTTT
CASSQGSRGTEAFF
>TRBV12-3/TRBV12-4|many|TRBJ2-7|TRBD1
TGTGCCAGCAGTCGCTCCTCAACAGGGGGCTCCGAGCAGTACTTC
CASSRSSTGGSEQYF